This passage covers 18 T cell receptor beta chains from one sample sequenced in a study of cytomegalovirus exposure and HLA in healthy donors. The study ran its PCR with 60 Vbeta and 13 Jbeta primers. Profiled with immunoSEQ multiplex PCR; TCRdb holds only in-frame clones, not every one. The table has approximately 35,000 clones, 65% to 90% seen once; the top ten hold 3.6%. Sequenced sample: PBMCs. These receptor sequences come from a woman aged 18-29 years in good health and CMV-seronegative.

The CDR3 sequence is CASSQEVPGTNNEQFF. CDR3 DNA: TGCGCCAGCAGCCAAGAGGTTCCAGGGACTAACAATGAGCAGTTCTTC. The V and J genes are TRBV4-3 and TRBJ2-1, with TRBD2 matching over 7 bases. The J segment lost 5 bases and the V segment lost 0 bases, leaving 7 bases of the junction unmatched. This CDR3 region has 16 residues. Germline CDR1 is LGHNA and CDR2 is YSLEER.

The J gene is TRBJ2-7, the V gene TRBV6-1; TRBD1 aligns across 10 bases. CDR3 length equals 13 residues. With V trimmed by 9 bases and J by 6 bases, 8 bases remained unmatched. Germline CDR1 MNHNS, CDR2 SASEGT. CDR3 protein: CASPGQGLSEQYF. CDR3 in DNA: TGTGCCAGTCCGGGACAGGGGCTGTCCGAGCAGTACTTC.

The sample holds one count of this clone. The rearrangement uses TRBV2 and TRBJ2-5; weak D call: TRBD2 (7 bases). Germline V gene sequence: CDR1 SNHLY, CDR2 FYNNEI. This CDR3 comprises 13 residues. The V gene lost 8 bases and the J gene lost 7 bases, with 17 bases spanning the gap. CDR3 DNA: TGTGCCAGCTCCGAGGGGGGGCTCGGGACCCAGTACTTC. Translation gives CASSEGGLGTQYF.

The rearrangement joins TRBV5-6 to TRBJ2-7, with a tentative D call TRBD2 (7 bases). This CDR3 contains 15 residues. Germline V gene sequence: CDR1 SGHDT, CDR2 YYEEEE. V shed 4 bases and J shed 6 bases, with 20 bases lying between them. In DNA form, the CDR3 reads TGTGCCAGCAGCCCTATCCCGGGGGGCTCGGTCGAGCAGTACTTC. This translates into CASSPIPGGSVEQYF.

Comments on this clone: One junction end disagrees with the germline gene, perhaps due to a read error. The V gene is TRBV7-9, the J gene TRBJ1-4, with D possibly matching TRBD1 (5 bases). The CDR3 spans 14 residues. Germline values: CDR1 SEHNR, CDR2 FQNEAQ (reference sequence). This chain's CDR3 is CSSRQGFSNEKLFF. The DNA of the CDR3 is TGTTCCAGCAGGCAGGGTTTCTCTAATGAAAAACTGTTTTTT.

This clone was found once. The chain carries TRBV4-2 and TRBJ2-7; 10 bases fit TRBD2. With 0 bases clipped from V and 5 bases from J, the junction kept 10 bases outside the gene matches. CDR1 is LGHNA, CDR2 YNFKEQ, per germline. The CDR3 spans 17 residues. CDR3 residues: CASSQDASGGVADEQYF. The CDR3 DNA sequence: TGTGCCAGCAGCCAAGATGCTAGCGGGGGCGTCGCTGACGAGCAGTACTTC.

The chain has TRBV10-3 and TRBJ2-3; weak D call: TRBD1 (6 bases). The V and J ends lost 7 bases and 2 bases respectively, with 10 bases between them. Germline V gene lookup returns CDR1 ENHRY and CDR2 SYGVKD. The CDR3 is made up of 13 amino acids. The CDR3 nucleotides read TGTGCCATCACTCGGGACACCACAGATACGCAGTATTTT. It codes for CAITRDTTDTQYF.

The chain links TRBV6-5 to TRBJ2-7; TRBD1 might be the D (5 bases). Per the germline V gene, CDR1 is MNHEY and CDR2 is SVGAGI. V shed 2 bases and J shed 1 base, with 9 bases lying between them. This CDR3 contains 14 residues. The CDR3, as DNA: TGTGCCAGCAGTTACGGTCAGGGATCCTACGAGCAGTACTTC. Protein: CASSYGQGSYEQYF.

The chain carries TRBV28 and TRBJ2-5; 7 bases match TRBD1. The V and J ends lost 4 bases and 4 bases, in that order; junction bases with no gene match: 9. CDR1 is MDHEN, CDR2 SYDVKM, per germline. This CDR3 spans 15 amino acids. The CDR3 DNA reads as TGTGCCAGCAGTTCCCCAACAGGGGCGGGAGAGACCCAGTACTTC. As protein: CASSSPTGAGETQYF.

The chain carries TRBV27 and TRBJ2-5; 11 bases line up with TRBD2. The germline V gene encodes CDR1 MNHEY and CDR2 SMNVEV (reference sequence). CDR3 length equals 17 residues. With V trimmed by 5 bases and J by 7 bases, 15 bases remained unmatched. CDR3 sequence: CASSGIGTSGLLGTQYF. The CDR3 nucleotides are TGTGCCAGCAGTGGAATCGGGACTAGCGGCTTACTCGGGACCCAGTACTTC.

V is TRBV5-5 and J is TRBJ1-1; D not resolved. Deletions cut 1 base from V and 3 bases from J, with 16 bases between. The CDR3 runs to 16 residues. Germline assignment: CDR1 SGHKS and CDR2 YYEKEE (reference sequence). CDR3 bases: TGTGCCAGCAGCTTGTTCGGTAACTGGGGAGACACTGAAGCTTTCTTT. Translation gives CASSLFGNWGDTEAFF.

The gene calls are TRBV27 and TRBJ2-2; D call uncertain. Looked up from germline, CDR1 is MNHEY and CDR2 is SMNVEV (reference sequence). This CDR3 has 14 amino acids. Trimming pared 2 bases from V and 1 base from J, leaving 5 bases between. CDR3 in DNA: TGTGCCAGCAGTTTAAGGAGGAACACCGGGGAGCTGTTTTTT. Its translation is CASSLRRNTGELFF.

This chain joins TRBV5-1 and TRBJ1-2; D may be TRBD1 (5 bases). The CDR3 consists of 14 residues. Germline CDR1 SGHRS, CDR2 YFSETQ. Trimming removed 3 bases from V and 3 bases from J, with 12 bases in between. The CDR3 sequence is CASSWGRGDYGYTF. The DNA of the CDR3 is TGCGCCAGCAGCTGGGGTAGGGGTGACTATGGCTACACCTTC.

Here the CDR3 reads CASSSNRGLRSTNEKLFF. In DNA, the CDR3 is TGTGCCAGCAGTTCGAACAGGGGGCTTAGGTCAACTAATGAAAAACTGTTTTTT. The V gene is TRBV5-5, the J gene TRBJ1-4; 9 bases match TRBD1. The CDR3 loop spans 18 amino acids. J was trimmed by 0 bases and V by 5 bases; bases with no gene match: 11. Germline V gene lookup returns CDR1 SGHKS and CDR2 YYEKEE (reference sequence).

Only one count was recorded for this clone. One junction end disagrees with the germline gene, perhaps due to a read error. This rearrangement joins TRBV10-3 to TRBJ1-5; D not certain. The germline V gene encodes CDR1 ENHRY and CDR2 SYGVKD. The CDR3 runs to 14 residues. The DNA of the CDR3 is TGTGCCATCAGTCGAGCGGCGGAAAATCAGCCCCAGAATTTT. Amino acids: CAISRAAENQPQNF.

The chain links TRBV25-1 to TRBJ2-1; TRBD2 aligns across 10 bases. This CDR3 is built from 14 residues. Germline loops: CDR1 MGHDK, CDR2 SYGVNS. V lost 7 bases, J lost 5 bases, and 5 bases stayed unmatched. The CDR3 bases are TGTGCCAGCACGGGGACTAGCGCCCACAATGAGCAGTTCTTC. This gives the protein CASTGTSAHNEQFF.

The J gene is TRBJ2-1, the V gene TRBV28, with 9 bases matching TRBD2. The CDR3 has 21 amino acids. The J segment lost 0 bases and the V segment lost 4 bases, leaving 19 bases of the junction unmatched. CDR1 is MDHEN and CDR2 is SYDVKM in the germline V gene. The CDR3 sequence: CASSYVSIPGLAIYSYNEQFF. In DNA, the CDR3 is TGTGCCAGCAGTTATGTATCCATACCGGGACTAGCCATATACTCCTACAATGAGCAGTTCTTC.

The chain recombines TRBV29-1 with TRBJ2-4; tentatively, D is TRBD1 (5 bases). The V end lost 8 bases, the J end lost 4 bases, and 15 bases lay between the germline ends. CDR3 length: 13 residues. In germline, CDR1 is SQVTM, CDR2 ANQGSEA. CDR3: CSMDKAIKNIQYF. CDR3 nucleotides: TGCAGCATGGACAAGGCCATTAAAAACATTCAGTACTTC.